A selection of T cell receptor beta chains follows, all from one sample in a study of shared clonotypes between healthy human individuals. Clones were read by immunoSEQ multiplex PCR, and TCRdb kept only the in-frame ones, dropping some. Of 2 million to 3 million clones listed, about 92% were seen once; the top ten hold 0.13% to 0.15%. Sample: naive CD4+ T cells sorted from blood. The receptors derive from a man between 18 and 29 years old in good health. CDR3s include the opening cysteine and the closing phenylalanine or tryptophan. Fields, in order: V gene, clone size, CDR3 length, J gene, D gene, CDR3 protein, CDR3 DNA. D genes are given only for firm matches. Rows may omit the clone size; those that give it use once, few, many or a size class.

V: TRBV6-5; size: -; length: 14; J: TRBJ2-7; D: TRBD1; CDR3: CASSRQGPYREQYF; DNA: TGTGCCAGCAGTAGACAGGGGCCTTACCGCGAGCAGTACTTC
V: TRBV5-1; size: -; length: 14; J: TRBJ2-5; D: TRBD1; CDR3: CASSKQGFQETQYF; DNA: TGCGCCAGCAGCAAACAGGGGTTCCAAGAGACCCAGTACTTC
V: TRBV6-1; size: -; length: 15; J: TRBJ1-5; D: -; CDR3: CASSEGGQDNQPQHF; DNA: TGTGCCAGCAGTGAAGGTGGGCAGGACAATCAGCCCCAGCATTTT
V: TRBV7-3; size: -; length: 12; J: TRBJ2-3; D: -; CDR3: CASSLTMGTQYF; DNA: TGTGCCAGCAGCCTGACTATGGGTACGCAGTATTTT
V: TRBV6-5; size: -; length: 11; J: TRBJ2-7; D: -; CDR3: CASSQTYEQYF; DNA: TGTGCCAGCAGTCAAACCTACGAGCAGTACTTC
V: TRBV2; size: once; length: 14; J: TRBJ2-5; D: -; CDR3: CASSLRNQQETQYF; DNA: TGTGCCAGCAGCCTCAGAAACCAACAAGAGACCCAGTACTTC
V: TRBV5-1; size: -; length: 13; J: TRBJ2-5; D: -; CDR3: CASSPHNRETQYF; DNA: TGCGCCAGCAGCCCACATAATAGGGAGACCCAGTACTTC
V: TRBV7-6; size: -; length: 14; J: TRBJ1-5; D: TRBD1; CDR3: CASSFTGGGQPQHF; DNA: TGTGCCAGCAGTTTTACAGGGGGCGGCCAGCCCCAGCATTTT
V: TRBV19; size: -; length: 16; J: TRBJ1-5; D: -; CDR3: CASSNGALYSNQPQHF; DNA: TGTGCCAGTAGTAATGGGGCCCTTTATAGCAATCAGCCCCAGCATTTT
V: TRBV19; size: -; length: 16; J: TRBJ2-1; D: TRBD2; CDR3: CASSRLAPHSYNEQFF; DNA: TGTGCCAGTAGCCGACTAGCGCCCCACTCCTACAATGAGCAGTTCTTC
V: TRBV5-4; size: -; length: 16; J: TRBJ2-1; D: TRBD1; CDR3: CASSSRWGQGIYEQFF; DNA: TGTGCCAGCAGCTCTAGGTGGGGACAGGGGATCTATGAGCAGTTCTTC
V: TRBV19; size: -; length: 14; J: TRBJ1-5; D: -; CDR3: CASKTQAVNQPQHF; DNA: TGTGCCAGTAAGACACAAGCAGTTAATCAGCCCCAGCATTTT
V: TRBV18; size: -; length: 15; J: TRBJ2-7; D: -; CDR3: CASSPQGGSSYEQYF; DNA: TGTGCCAGCTCACCACAGGGTGGCAGCTCCTACGAGCAGTACTTC
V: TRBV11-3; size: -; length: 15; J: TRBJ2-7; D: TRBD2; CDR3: CASSRPGTSVYEQYF; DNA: TGTGCCAGCAGCCGACCCGGGACTAGCGTCTACGAGCAGTACTTC
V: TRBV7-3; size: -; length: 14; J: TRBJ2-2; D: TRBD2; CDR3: CASSLGLAAGELFF; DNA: TGTGCCAGCAGCTTGGGACTAGCGGCCGGGGAGCTGTTTTTT
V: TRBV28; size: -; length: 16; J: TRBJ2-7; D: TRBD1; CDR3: CASSLSGGALSYEQYF; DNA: TGTGCCAGCAGTTTATCAGGGGGCGCCCTCTCCTACGAGCAGTACTTC
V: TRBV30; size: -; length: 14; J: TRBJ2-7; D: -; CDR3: CAWRGPRDSPEQYF; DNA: TGTGCCTGGAGGGGGCCCCGGGACTCCCCCGAGCAGTACTTC
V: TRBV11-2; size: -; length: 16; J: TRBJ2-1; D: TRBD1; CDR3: CASSLEGTGSYNEQFF; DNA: TGTGCCAGCAGCTTAGAGGGGACAGGCTCCTACAATGAGCAGTTCTTC
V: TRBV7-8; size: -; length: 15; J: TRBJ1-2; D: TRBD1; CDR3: CASSLGAGGTYGYTF; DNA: TGTGCCAGCAGCTTAGGGGCAGGGGGCACCTATGGCTACACCTTC
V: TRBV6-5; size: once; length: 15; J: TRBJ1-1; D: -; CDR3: CASSHGDRRNTEAFF; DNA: TGTGCCAGCAGTCATGGTGACAGACGGAACACTGAAGCTTTCTTT
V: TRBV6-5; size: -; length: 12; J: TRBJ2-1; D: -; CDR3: CASSSRGNEQFF; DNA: TGTGCCAGCAGTTCCAGGGGAAATGAGCAGTTCTTC
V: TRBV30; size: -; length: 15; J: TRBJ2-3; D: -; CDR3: CAWSAGTRATDTQYF; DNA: TGTGCCTGGAGTGCCGGGACTCGCGCCACAGATACGCAGTATTTT
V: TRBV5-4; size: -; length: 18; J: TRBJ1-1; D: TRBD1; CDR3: CASSHSGQGALLSTEAFF; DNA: TGTGCCAGCAGCCACTCCGGACAGGGGGCCCTTTTGAGCACTGAAGCTTTCTTT
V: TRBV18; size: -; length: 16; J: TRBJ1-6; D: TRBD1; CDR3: CASSPQDRGANSPLHF; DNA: TGTGCCAGCTCACCGCAAGACAGGGGAGCCAATTCACCCCTCCACTTT
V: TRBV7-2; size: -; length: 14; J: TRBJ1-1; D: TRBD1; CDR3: CASSVRQGATEAFF; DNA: TGTGCCAGCAGCGTGCGACAGGGGGCCACTGAAGCTTTCTTT
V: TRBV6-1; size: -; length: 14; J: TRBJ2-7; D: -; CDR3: CASSLPRGSYEQYF; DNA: TGTGCCAGCAGTCTTCCCCGGGGCTCCTACGAGCAGTACTTC
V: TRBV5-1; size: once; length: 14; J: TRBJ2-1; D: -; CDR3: CASSLEDFRNEQFF; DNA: TGCGCCAGCAGCTTGGAGGACTTTAGAAATGAGCAGTTCTTC
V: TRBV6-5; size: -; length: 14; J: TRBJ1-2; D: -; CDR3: CASSPRDGGYGYTF; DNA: TGTGCCAGCAGTCCGCGGGACGGAGGTTATGGCTACACCTTC
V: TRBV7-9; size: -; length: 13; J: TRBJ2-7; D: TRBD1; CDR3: CASSTRTGYEQYF; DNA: TGTGCCAGCAGCACTCGGACAGGGTACGAGCAGTACTTC
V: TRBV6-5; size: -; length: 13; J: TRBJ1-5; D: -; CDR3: CASSYGGRQPQHF; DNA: TGTGCCAGCAGTTACGGTGGAAGACAGCCCCAGCATTTT
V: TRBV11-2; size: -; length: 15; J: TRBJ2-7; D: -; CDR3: CASSLAPRSSYEQYF; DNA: TGTGCCAGCAGCTTAGCGCCCCGGAGCTCCTACGAGCAGTACTTC
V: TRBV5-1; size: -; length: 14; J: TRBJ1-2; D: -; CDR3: CASSLGTANYGYTF; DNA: TGCGCCAGCAGCTTGGGAACGGCTAACTATGGCTACACCTTC
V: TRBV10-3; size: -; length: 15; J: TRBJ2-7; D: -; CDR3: CAISDSDTRIHEQYF; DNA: TGTGCCATCAGTGATTCGGACACGCGAATACACGAGCAGTACTTC
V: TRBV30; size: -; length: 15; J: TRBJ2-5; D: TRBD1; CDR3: CAWRPGQGQKETQYF; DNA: TGTGCCTGGAGGCCGGGGCAGGGACAGAAAGAGACCCAGTACTTC
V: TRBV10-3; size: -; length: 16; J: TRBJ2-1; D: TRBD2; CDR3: CAISERRGGPYNEQFF; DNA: TGTGCCATCAGTGAAAGGCGCGGGGGGCCGTACAATGAGCAGTTCTTC
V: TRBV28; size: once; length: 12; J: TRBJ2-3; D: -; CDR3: CASTEVEDTQYF; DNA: TGTGCCAGCACTGAGGTCGAGGATACGCAGTATTTT
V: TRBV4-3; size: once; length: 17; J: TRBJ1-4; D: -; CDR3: CASSQDLGDVTNEKLFF; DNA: TGCGCCAGCAGCCAAGATCTAGGGGACGTAACTAATGAAAAACTGTTTTTT
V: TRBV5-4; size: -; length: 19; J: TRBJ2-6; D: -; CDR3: CASNLILDSPWSGANVLTF; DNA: TGTGCCAGCAACCTTATCTTGGACAGCCCTTGGTCTGGGGCCAACGTCCTGACTTTC
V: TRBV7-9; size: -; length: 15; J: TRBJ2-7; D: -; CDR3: CASSHDPGVWGEQYF; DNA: TGTGCCAGCAGCCATGACCCCGGCGTCTGGGGCGAGCAGTACTTC
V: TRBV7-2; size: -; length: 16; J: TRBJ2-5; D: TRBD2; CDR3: CASSLVGLAGVETQYF; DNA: TGTGCCAGCAGCTTAGTTGGCCTAGCGGGAGTGGAGACCCAGTACTTC
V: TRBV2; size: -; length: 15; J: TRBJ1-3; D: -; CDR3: CASRVSSSAGNTIYF; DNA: TGTGCCAGCAGGGTCTCCAGCAGCGCTGGAAACACCATATATTTT
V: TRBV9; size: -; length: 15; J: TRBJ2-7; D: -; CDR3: CASSVEGGPFYEQYF; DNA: TGTGCCAGCAGCGTAGAGGGGGGGCCTTTCTACGAGCAGTACTTC
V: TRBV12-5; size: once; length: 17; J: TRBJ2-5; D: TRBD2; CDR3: CASASRTSGGDQETQYF; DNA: TGTGCTAGTGCCTCCCGGACTAGCGGGGGTGACCAAGAGACCCAGTACTTC
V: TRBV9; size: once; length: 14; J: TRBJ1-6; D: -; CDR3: CASTHGQSNSPLHF; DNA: TGTGCCAGCACCCATGGGCAGTCTAATTCACCCCTCCACTTT
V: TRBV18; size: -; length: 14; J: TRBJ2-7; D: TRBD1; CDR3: CASSPDRGLDEQYF; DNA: TGTGCCAGCTCACCGGACAGGGGGCTTGACGAGCAGTACTTC
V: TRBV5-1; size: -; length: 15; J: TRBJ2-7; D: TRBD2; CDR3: CASKGWTSGTYEQYF; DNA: TGCGCCAGCAAGGGTTGGACTAGCGGGACCTACGAGCAGTACTTC
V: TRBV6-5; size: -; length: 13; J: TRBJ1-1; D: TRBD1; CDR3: CASSKQGAGEAFF; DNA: TGTGCCAGCAGTAAACAGGGGGCCGGTGAAGCTTTCTTT
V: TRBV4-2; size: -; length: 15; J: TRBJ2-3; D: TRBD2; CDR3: CASSQEEAGRDTQYF; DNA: TGTGCCAGCAGCCAAGAAGAAGCGGGGCGGGATACGCAGTATTTT
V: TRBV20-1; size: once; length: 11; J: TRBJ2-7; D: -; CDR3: CSARFIEGQYF; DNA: TGCAGTGCTAGATTTATCGAGGGGCAGTACTTC
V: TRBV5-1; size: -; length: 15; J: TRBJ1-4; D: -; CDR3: CASSSGRTTNEKLFF; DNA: TGCGCCAGCAGCTCCGGACGGACAACTAATGAAAAACTGTTTTTT
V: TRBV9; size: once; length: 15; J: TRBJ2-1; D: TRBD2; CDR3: CASSPLGLAVGEQFF; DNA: TGTGCCAGCAGCCCCCTAGGACTAGCAGTCGGTGAGCAGTTCTTC
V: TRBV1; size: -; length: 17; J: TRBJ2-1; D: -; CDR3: CTSSQTSTASGKGEQFF; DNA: TGCACCAGCAGCCAAACTTCGACGGCTAGCGGGAAAGGTGAGCAGTTCTTC
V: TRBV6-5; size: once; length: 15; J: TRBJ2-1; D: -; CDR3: CASSTSGALGAWQFF; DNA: TGTGCCAGCAGCACCAGCGGGGCCTTGGGGGCTTGGCAGTTCTTC
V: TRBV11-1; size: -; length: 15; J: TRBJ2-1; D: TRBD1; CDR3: CASSFEGGGNNEQFF; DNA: TGTGCCAGCAGCTTTGAAGGGGGCGGCAACAATGAGCAGTTCTTC
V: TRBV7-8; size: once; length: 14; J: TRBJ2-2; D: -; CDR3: CASSLGGTTGELFF; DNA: TGTGCCAGCAGCTTAGGTGGGACCACCGGGGAGCTGTTTTTT
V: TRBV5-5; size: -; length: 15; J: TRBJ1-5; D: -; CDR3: CASSLGQYSNQPQHF; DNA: TGTGCCAGCAGCTTGGGCCAGTATAGCAATCAGCCCCAGCATTTT